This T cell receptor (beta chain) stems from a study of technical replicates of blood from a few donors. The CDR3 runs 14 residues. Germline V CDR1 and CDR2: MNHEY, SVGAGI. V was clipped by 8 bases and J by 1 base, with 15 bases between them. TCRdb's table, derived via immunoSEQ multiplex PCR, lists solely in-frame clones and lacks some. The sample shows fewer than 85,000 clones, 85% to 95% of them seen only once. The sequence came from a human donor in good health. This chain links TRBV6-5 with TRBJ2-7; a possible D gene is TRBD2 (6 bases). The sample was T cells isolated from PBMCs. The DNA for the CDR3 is TGTGCCAGCCTCGGAGGGCTGACGTCCTACGAGCAGTACTTC. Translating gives CASLGGLTSYEQYF.